This TCR beta chain was captured by sequencing in a study of blood T cell repertoires in COVID-19. Study information: Italy, Spain and the United States were the sources of the convalescent and acute COVID-19 samples. Sources were T cells, B-cell-depleted T cells, or PBMCs; the material itself was cDNA or gDNA.

The CDR3 covers 12 residues. The V gene's germline CDR1 is GTSNPN and CDR2 SVGIG (reference sequence). The V end lost 4 bases, the J end lost 4 bases, and 10 bases lay between the germline ends. Seattle enrolled patients during active infection and tracked them longitudinally. Method: immunoSEQ multiplex PCR; TCRdb's copy keeps in-frame clones and lacks some. The repertoire holds fewer than 450,000 clones, with 80% to 90% as singletons. Sequencing was performed on peripheral blood. The receptor comes from a woman between 45 and 65 years old with COVID-19, enrolled during active disease. The chain employs TRBV30 and TRBJ1-2; maybe TRBD1 (6 bases). The CDR3 loop is CAWTRTAYGYTF. CDR3 DNA sequence: TGTGCCTGGACCCGGACAGCCTATGGCTACACCTTC.